Following are 26 T cell receptor beta chains from one sample sequenced in a study of shared clonotypes between healthy human individuals (dated by TCRdb to 2020 to 2021). To prepare the library, the immunoSEQ multiplex PCR assay was applied. The source is immuneACCESS, and TCRdb retained only in-frame sequences with V and J called. Part of the clones is not carried over; for the studies checked, unresolved V genes explain less than half of this, and the remainder is unexplained. Recorded for this sample are about 1 million clones; about 75% of them occurred a single time. Of the sample, approximately 1.5% falls within the top ten clones. Sequencing input: memory CD4+ T cells sorted from blood. In the paper's terms, the cell subset or site label means: CD45RA-negative fraction. These receptor sequences come from a man aged 18 to 30 in good health.

This sequence joins TRBV9 and TRBJ2-2, with D possibly being TRBD1 (6 bases). Germline assignment: CDR1 SGDLS and CDR2 YYNGEE. V lost 7 bases, J lost 6 bases, and 16 bases lay in between. The CDR3 is 14 amino acids. The CDR3 here is CASRGNRESGELFF. The CDR3 nucleotides are TGTGCCAGCCGAGGAAACAGGGAGTCCGGGGAGCTGTTTTTT.

The chain couples TRBV19 to TRBJ2-2; TRBD2 agrees at 9 bases. The CDR3 extends over 19 amino acids. V shed 6 bases, J shed 0 bases, and the junction held 14 bases outside the gene matches. From germline, CDR1 is LNHDA and CDR2 SQIVND (reference sequence). CDR3 nucleotides: TGTGCCAGTAGCTTAAAACCGGGACTAGCATTGGCGAACACCGGGGAGCTGTTTTTT. Its protein product is CASSLKPGLALANTGELFF.

The chain joins TRBV11-2 to TRBJ2-1, with 8 bases lining up with TRBD2. The CDR3 is 17 residues long. Germline-derived CDR1 and CDR2 are SGHAT and FQNNGV. The trim removed 5 bases at V and 0 bases at J, leaving 9 bases unmatched. CDR3: CASSPATSESSYNEQFF. The CDR3 coding sequence is TGTGCCAGCAGCCCAGCGACTAGCGAGAGCTCCTACAATGAGCAGTTCTTC.

The rearrangement joins TRBV5-1 to TRBJ2-6; no firm D call. This CDR3 is 18 amino acids long. Trimming stripped 0 bases from V and 2 bases from J, with 15 bases between. Germline CDR1 reads SGHRS; CDR2 reads YFSETQ. CDR3 coding DNA: TGCGCCAGCAGCTTGGCCGGTCAGAGCCAACCTGGGGCCAACGTCCTGACTTTC. Its translation: CASSLAGQSQPGANVLTF.

This clone was recorded a few times. The chain links TRBV30 to TRBJ1-3; no reliable D call. CDR1 is GTSNPN and CDR2 is SVGIG in the germline V gene (reference sequence). Trimming removed 1 base from V and 4 bases from J, with 14 bases in between. The CDR3 loop spans 15 amino acids. The CDR3 region is CAWSAGQAAGNTIYF. CDR3 sequence (DNA): TGTGCCTGGAGTGCGGGCCAGGCGGCCGGAAACACCATATATTTT.

The genes are TRBV5-1 and TRBJ2-1; 8 bases map to TRBD1. Trimming took 0 bases from V and 2 from J; bases not matched to a gene: 4. CDR1 and CDR2 (germline): SGHRS, YFSETQ. The CDR3 spans 16 residues. In nucleotides, the CDR3 is TGCGCCAGCAGCTTGGCGGCAGGGGGCGCCTACAATGAGCAGTTCTTC. Protein product: CASSLAAGGAYNEQFF.

As to this clone: This specimen includes other DNA sequences encoding the same CDR3. In nucleotides, the CDR3 is TGTGCCATCATGGGCGATCAGGAGACCCAGTACTTC. It translates to CAIMGDQETQYF. J is TRBJ2-5 and V is TRBV10-3; D call uncertain. This CDR3 contains 12 residues. Per germline, CDR1 ENHRY and CDR2 SYGVKD. Trimming left V 7 bases short and J 5 bases short, with 11 bases between.

The chain recombines TRBV6-6 with TRBJ1-1, with TRBD1 as a possible D gene (5 bases). Germline loops: CDR1 MNHNY, CDR2 SVGAGI (reference sequence). This CDR3 is built from 15 residues. Trimming took 6 bases from V and 4 from J, leaving 18 bases between them. Here the CDR3 reads CASSSRQSESTEAFF. As DNA, the CDR3 is TGTGCCAGCAGCTCCCGACAGTCGGAGAGCACTGAAGCTTTCTTT.

The chain combines TRBV5-6 with TRBJ2-7, with 9 nucleotides matching TRBD2. CDR3 size: 14 residues. J gave up 5 bases and V 4 bases, and 7 bases lay outside the gene matches. CDR1 is SGHDT, CDR2 YYEEEE, per germline. Written as DNA, the CDR3 is TGTGCCAGCAGCCCAAGGACTAGCGATCACGAGCAGTACTTC. Translated: CASSPRTSDHEQYF.

The chain has TRBV7-2 and TRBJ2-2; 9 bases fit TRBD2. The CDR3 totals 16 residues. Germline V gives CDR1 SGHTA, CDR2 FQGNSA. With 1 base clipped from V and 5 bases from J, the junction kept 5 bases outside the gene matches. CDR3 sequence: CASSLVAGGITGELFF. In DNA form, the CDR3 reads TGTGCCAGCAGCTTAGTGGCGGGAGGGATAACCGGGGAGCTGTTTTTT.

This chain connects TRBV9 to TRBJ1-4; D not resolved. This CDR3 is built from 13 residues. The ends were cut back, 5 bases at V and 4 bases at J, with 9 bases in the middle. CDR1 is SGDLS, CDR2 YYNGEE, per germline. The CDR3: CASSEGFNEKLFF. The CDR3 DNA sequence: TGTGCCAGCAGTGAGGGATTTAATGAAAAACTGTTTTTT.

CDR3 residues: CASTVREHYGYTF. DNA of the CDR3: TGTGCCAGTACTGTCCGGGAGCACTATGGCTACACCTTC. The chain links TRBV19 to TRBJ1-2; D is uncertain. V gave up 7 bases and J gave up 3 bases, with 12 bases separating them. CDR3 length equals 13 residues. Germline loops: CDR1 LNHDA, CDR2 SQIVND (reference sequence). Looking up the rest from reference TRBV19 and TRBJ1-2 gives the full variable domain: DGGITQSPKYLFRKEGQNVTLSCEQNLNHDAMYWYRQDPGQGLRLIYYSQIVNDFQKGDIAEGYSVSREKKESFPLTVTSAQKNPTAFYLCASTVREHYGYTFGSGTRLTVV.

The chain is built from TRBV27 and TRBJ2-5; D is tentatively TRBD1 or TRBD2 (7 bases each). Trimming pared 2 bases from V and 7 bases from J, leaving 20 bases between. The CDR3 spans 16 residues. Germline-derived CDR1 and CDR2 are MNHEY and SMNVEV (reference sequence). CDR3 loop: CASSLVTGEGVGTQYF. CDR3 nucleotides: TGTGCCAGCAGTTTAGTAACAGGGGAGGGTGTTGGGACCCAGTACTTC.

The J gene is TRBJ2-7, the V gene TRBV28; D ambiguous. Germline assignment: CDR1 MDHEN and CDR2 SYDVKM. The CDR3 extends over 15 amino acids. V lost 2 bases, J lost 9 bases, and 20 bases lay in between. The CDR3 spells CASSLRQLAIFGQYF. CDR3 coding DNA: TGTGCCAGCAGTTTACGGCAGTTAGCCATCTTCGGGCAGTACTTC. Full variable domain (rest looked up from reference TRBV28 and TRBJ2-7): DVKVTQSSRYLVKRTGEKVFLECVQDMDHENMFWYRQDPGLGLRLIYFSYDVKMKEKGDIPEGYSVSREKKERFSLILESASTNQTSMYLCASSLRQLAIFGQYFGPGTRLTVT.

This clone showed up many times. The chain links TRBV7-9 to TRBJ2-2; 8 bases are a match to TRBD1. The junction had 6 bases not matched to a gene; V was cut back by 0 bases and J by 3 bases. Germline V gives CDR1 SEHNR, CDR2 FQNEAQ (reference sequence). CDR3 length equals 17 residues. The DNA of the CDR3 is TGTGCCAGCAGCTTAGCCTTCGACAGGGGCGACACCGGGGAGCTGTTTTTT. Translation: CASSLAFDRGDTGELFF.

Remarks on this clone: The identical CDR3 is also encoded by other nucleotide sequences in the sample. The V and J genes are TRBV20-1 and TRBJ2-3; D is unclear. This CDR3 comprises 10 residues. Trimming took 5 bases from V and 3 from J, leaving 3 bases between them. Germline V gives CDR1 DFQATT, CDR2 SNEGSKA (reference sequence). CDR3 protein: CSARTDTQYF. The CDR3, as DNA: TGCAGTGCTCGAACAGATACGCAGTATTTT.

V and J are TRBV19 and TRBJ1-2; 9 positions agree with TRBD1. Germline-derived CDR1 and CDR2 are LNHDA and SQIVND (reference sequence). The CDR3 has 15 amino acids. V lost 3 bases, J lost 2 bases, and 4 bases stayed unmatched. The CDR3 DNA follows: TGTGCCAGTAGTATCGGACAGGGGCAAAACTATGGCTACACCTTC. Protein product: CASSIGQGQNYGYTF.

The sample holds a few counts of this clone. V and J are TRBV5-1 and TRBJ1-1; TRBD1 might be the D (6 bases). CDR3 length: 14 residues. In germline, CDR1 is SGHRS, CDR2 YFSETQ. The V gene lost 3 bases and the J gene lost 2 bases, with 11 bases spanning the gap. In DNA form, the CDR3 reads TGCGCCAGCAGCTCCTACAGGGAAAACACTGAAGCTTTCTTT. Translating gives CASSSYRENTEAFF. The entire variable domain, with the rest obtained from reference TRBV5-1 and TRBJ1-1, is as follows: KAGVTQTPRYLIKTRGQQVTLSCSPISGHRSVSWYQQTPGQGLQFLFEYFSETQRNKGNFPGRFSGRQFSNSRSEMNVSTLELGDSALYLCASSSYRENTEAFFGQGTRLTVV.

The V and J genes are TRBV5-1 and TRBJ1-2, with TRBD1 matching over 10 bases. The CDR3 consists of 16 residues. Germline lookup yields CDR1 SGHRS and CDR2 YFSETQ. J gave up 2 bases and V 4 bases, and 8 bases lay outside the gene matches. CDR3 DNA: TGCGCCAGCAGCCGAACCGGGACAGGGGAGAACTATGGCTACACCTTC. It codes for CASSRTGTGENYGYTF.

The chain employs TRBV7-3 and TRBJ2-1; D not resolved. The CDR3 covers 12 residues. The ends were cut back, 4 bases at V and 6 bases at J, with 7 bases in the middle. The germline CDR1 and CDR2 sequences are SGHTA and FQGTGA. The CDR3 DNA is TGTGCCAGCAGCTACGGGTCCAATGAGCAGTTCTTC. It codes for CASSYGSNEQFF. The full variable domain, its missing parts supplied by reference TRBV7-3 and TRBJ2-1, is GAGVSQTPSNKVTEKGKYVELRCDPISGHTALYWYRQSLGQGPEFLIYFQGTGAADDSGLPNDRFFAVRPEGSVSTLKIQRTERGDSAVYLCASSYGSNEQFFGPGTRLTVL.

The V gene is TRBV2, the J gene TRBJ1-3; possibly TRBD1 for D (6 bases). Germline V gene data show CDR1 as SNHLY and CDR2 as FYNNEI. CDR3 length equals 14 residues. V was clipped by 8 bases and J by 0 bases, with 11 bases between them. This CDR3 is CASGDRNSGNTIYF. The DNA for the CDR3 is TGTGCCAGCGGCGACAGGAACTCTGGAAACACCATATATTTT.

The gene calls are TRBV5-1 and TRBJ1-2; 9 bases align to TRBD1. CDR3 length: 15 residues. With 6 bases clipped from V and 7 bases from J, the junction kept 13 bases outside the gene matches. In germline, CDR1 is SGHRS, CDR2 YFSETQ. As DNA, the CDR3 is TGCGCCAGCACAATAGGGAACAGGGGGCCGACTGGCTACACCTTC. It encodes CASTIGNRGPTGYTF.

V and J are TRBV2 and TRBJ2-3; D unresolved. Trimming stripped 2 bases from V and 8 bases from J, with 8 bases between. CDR3 length: 12 amino acids. CDR1 and CDR2 from the germline V gene are SNHLY and FYNNEI. The CDR3 nucleotides are TGTGCCAGCAGTGAATGGTCAGGTACGCAGTATTTT. This sequence encodes CASSEWSGTQYF. The entire variable domain, with the rest obtained from reference TRBV2 and TRBJ2-3, is as follows: EPEVTQTPSHQVTQMGQEVILRCVPISNHLYFYWYRQILGQKVEFLVSFYNNEISEKSEIFDDQFSVERPDGSNFTLKIRSTKLEDSAMYFCASSEWSGTQYFGPGTRLTVL.

The chain has TRBV25-1 and TRBJ2-1, with 12 bases fitting TRBD2. The J segment lost 9 bases and the V segment lost 2 bases, leaving 8 bases of the junction unmatched. Per the germline V gene, CDR1 is MGHDK and CDR2 is SYGVNS. This CDR3 comprises 16 residues. The CDR3 DNA follows: TGTGCCAGCAGTGAAGATCTAGCGGGAGGGCCCGGTGAGCAGTTCTTC. As protein: CASSEDLAGGPGEQFF.

The genes are TRBV9 and TRBJ1-6; maybe TRBD1 (6 bases). Per germline, CDR1 SGDLS and CDR2 YYNGEE. The CDR3 runs 18 residues. V was pared by 3 bases and J by 0 bases, with 16 bases between. The DNA for the CDR3 is TGTGCCAGCAGCGCCCAAACAGGGTCAAGCTCCTATAATTCACCCCTCCACTTT. It yields the protein CASSAQTGSSSYNSPLHF. Combining the CDR3 with reference TRBV9 and TRBJ1-6 gives the whole variable domain DSGVTQTPKHLITATGQRVTLRCSPRSGDLSVYWYQQSLDQGLQFLIQYYNGEERAKGNILERFSAQQFPDLHSELNLSSLELGDSALYFCASSAQTGSSSYNSPLHFGNGTRLTVT.

J is TRBJ2-7 and V is TRBV18; D possibly matches TRBD1 or TRBD2 (6 bases each). The V gene lost 3 bases and the J gene lost 1 base, with 19 bases spanning the gap. Germline V lookup: CDR1 KGHSH, CDR2 LQKENI. There are 17 residues in the CDR3. This chain's CDR3 is CASSPGAVGGRSYEQYF. The CDR3 bases are TGTGCCAGCTCACCTGGGGCCGTGGGGGGCCGTTCCTACGAGCAGTACTTC.